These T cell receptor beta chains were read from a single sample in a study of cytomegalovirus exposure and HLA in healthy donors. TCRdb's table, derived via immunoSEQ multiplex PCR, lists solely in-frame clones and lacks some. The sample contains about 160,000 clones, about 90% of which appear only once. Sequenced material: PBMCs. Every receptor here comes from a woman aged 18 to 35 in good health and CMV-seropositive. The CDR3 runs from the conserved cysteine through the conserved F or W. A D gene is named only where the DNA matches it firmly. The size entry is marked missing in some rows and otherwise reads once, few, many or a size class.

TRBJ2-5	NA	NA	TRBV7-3	CASSKGNTPGRETQYF	TGTGCCAGCAGCAAAGGGAATACACCGGGAAGAGAGACCCAGTACTTC
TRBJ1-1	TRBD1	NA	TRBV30	CAWRTGGNTEAFF	TGTGCCTGGCGGACAGGGGGGAACACTGAAGCTTTCTTT
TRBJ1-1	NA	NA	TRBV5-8	CASSLGAGRAFF	TGTGCCAGCAGCTTGGGAGCGGGGCGGGCTTTCTTT
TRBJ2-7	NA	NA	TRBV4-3	CASSQDLGPYEQYF	TGCGCCAGCAGCCAAGATCTGGGCCCCTACGAGCAGTACTTC
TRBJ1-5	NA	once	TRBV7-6	CASSLVGGADGNQPQHF	TGTGCCAGCAGCTTAGTGGGGGGGGCTGACGGCAATCAGCCCCAGCATTTT
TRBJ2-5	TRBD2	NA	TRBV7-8	CASSLARTSGRETQYF	TGTGCCAGCAGCTTAGCTAGGACTAGCGGGAGAGAGACCCAGTACTTC
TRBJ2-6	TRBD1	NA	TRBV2	CASVGTGRSGANVLTF	TGTGCCAGCGTGGGGACAGGGCGCTCTGGGGCCAACGTCCTGACTTTC
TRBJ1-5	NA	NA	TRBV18	CASSPVPGMSNQPQHF	TGTGCCAGCTCACCGGTGCCGGGAATGAGCAATCAGCCCCAGCATTTT
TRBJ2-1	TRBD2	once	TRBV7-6	CASSLLGSGSLYNEQFF	TGTGCCAGCAGCTTATTGGGGAGCGGGAGCCTCTACAATGAGCAGTTCTTC
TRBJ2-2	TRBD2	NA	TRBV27	CASRHGTSFFDGTGELFF	TGTGCCAGCAGACACGGGACTAGCTTTTTTGATGGCACCGGGGAGCTGTTTTTT
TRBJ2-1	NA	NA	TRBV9	CASSVGDYNEQFF	TGTGCCAGCAGCGTAGGCGATTACAATGAGCAGTTCTTC
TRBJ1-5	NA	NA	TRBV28	CASSFSTTGQPQHF	TGTGCCAGCAGTTTCTCGACCACCGGGCAGCCCCAGCATTTT
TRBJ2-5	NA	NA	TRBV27	CASSLSWGGRPLETQYF	TGTGCCAGCAGTTTATCGTGGGGGGGGCGCCCCCTGGAGACCCAGTACTTC
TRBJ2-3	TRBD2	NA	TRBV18	CASSRDYTDTQYF	TGTGCCAGCTCACGGGACTACACAGATACGCAGTATTTT
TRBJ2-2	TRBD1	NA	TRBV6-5	CASSRRQGPTGELFF	TGTGCCAGCAGTCGAAGACAGGGTCCCACCGGGGAGCTGTTTTTT
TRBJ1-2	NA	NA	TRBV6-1	CASSERVWDGYTF	TGTGCCAGCAGTGAACGGGTATGGGATGGCTACACCTTC
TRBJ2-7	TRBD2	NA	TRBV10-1	CASSESASGGEYF	TGCGCCAGCAGTGAGTCGGCTAGCGGGGGAGAATACTTC
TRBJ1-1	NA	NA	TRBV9	CASSGGPMNTEAFF	TGTGCCAGCAGCGGGGGGCCCATGAACACTGAAGCTTTCTTT
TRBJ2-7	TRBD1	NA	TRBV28	CASSKIDRVPLLDEQYF	TGTGCCAGCAGTAAGATTGACAGGGTGCCCTTATTGGACGAGCAGTACTTC
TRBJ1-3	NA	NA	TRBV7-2	CASSPRTVSGNTIYF	TGTGCCAGCAGCCCGAGGACAGTCTCTGGAAACACCATATATTTT
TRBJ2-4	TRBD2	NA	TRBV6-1	CASSRGGSNIQYF	TGTGCCAGCAGTCGGGGGGGTTCGAACATTCAGTACTTC
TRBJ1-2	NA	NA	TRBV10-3	CATQQDGYTF	TGTGCCACCCAACAGGACGGCTACACCTTC
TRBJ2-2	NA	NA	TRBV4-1	CASSRSPAGTSNTGELFF	TGCGCCAGCAGCCGCTCCCCTGCGGGGACTTCGAACACCGGGGAGCTGTTTTTT
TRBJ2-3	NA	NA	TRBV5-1	CASSLGDTQYF	TGCGCCAGCAGCCTCGGAGATACGCAGTATTTT
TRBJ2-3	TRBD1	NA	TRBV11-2	CASSLGQGDTQYF	TGTGCCAGCAGCTTAGGACAGGGAGATACGCAGTATTTT
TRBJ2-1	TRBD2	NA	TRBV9	CASSNSGLSYNEQFF	TGTGCCAGCAGTAATAGCGGGCTCTCCTACAATGAGCAGTTCTTC
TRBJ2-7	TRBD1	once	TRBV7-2	CASSGGTGGYYEQYF	TGTGCCAGCAGCGGGGGGACAGGGGGCTACTACGAGCAGTACTTC
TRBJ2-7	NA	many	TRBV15	CATSRDPLGEQYF	TGTGCCACCAGCAGAGATCCCCTAGGCGAGCAGTACTTC
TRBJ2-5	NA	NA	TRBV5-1	CASSLAARETQYF	TGCGCCAGCAGCTTAGCGGCTCGGGAGACCCAGTACTTC
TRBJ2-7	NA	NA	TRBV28	CASMDSQSYEQYF	TGTGCCAGTATGGACAGCCAGTCCTACGAGCAGTACTTC
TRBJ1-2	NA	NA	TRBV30	CATRGFIYGYTF	TGTGCCACACGGGGGTTTATCTATGGCTACACCTTC
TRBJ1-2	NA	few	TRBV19	CASETRTRNYGYTF	TGTGCCAGTGAAACAAGGACTCGAAACTATGGCTACACCTTC
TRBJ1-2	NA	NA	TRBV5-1	CASSSFGGVGGFGYTF	TGCGCCAGCAGCTCCTTTGGGGGGGTCGGAGGATTCGGCTACACCTTC
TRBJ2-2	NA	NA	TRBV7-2	CASSLGLTNTGELFF	TGTGCCAGCAGCTTAGGACTAACGAACACCGGGGAGCTGTTTTTT
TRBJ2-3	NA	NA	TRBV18	CASSPLVADTQYF	TGTGCCAGCTCACCCTTAGTAGCAGATACGCAGTATTTT
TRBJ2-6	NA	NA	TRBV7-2	CASSLYARSGANVLTF	TGTGCCAGCAGCTTATATGCCAGGTCTGGGGCCAACGTCCTGACTTTC
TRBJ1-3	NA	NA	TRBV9	CASSAWQGSGNTIYF	TGTGCCAGCAGCGCGTGGCAGGGTTCTGGAAACACCATATATTTT
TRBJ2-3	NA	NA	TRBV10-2	CASGSASVISDTQYF	TGCGCCAGCGGGTCCGCTAGCGTAATTTCAGATACGCAGTATTTT
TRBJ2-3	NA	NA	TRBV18	CASSLGGDTQYF	TGTGCCAGCTCACTTGGAGGAGATACGCAGTATTTT
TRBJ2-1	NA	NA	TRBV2	CASSIWYNEQFF	TGTGCCAGCTCTATTTGGTACAATGAGCAGTTCTTC
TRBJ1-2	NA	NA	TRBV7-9	CASSSYRAGNYGYTF	TGTGCCAGCAGCTCGTATCGGGCGGGCAACTATGGCTACACCTTC
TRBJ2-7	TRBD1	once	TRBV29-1	CSVAARDSPYEQYF	TGCAGCGTGGCTGCCCGGGACAGCCCCTACGAGCAGTACTTC